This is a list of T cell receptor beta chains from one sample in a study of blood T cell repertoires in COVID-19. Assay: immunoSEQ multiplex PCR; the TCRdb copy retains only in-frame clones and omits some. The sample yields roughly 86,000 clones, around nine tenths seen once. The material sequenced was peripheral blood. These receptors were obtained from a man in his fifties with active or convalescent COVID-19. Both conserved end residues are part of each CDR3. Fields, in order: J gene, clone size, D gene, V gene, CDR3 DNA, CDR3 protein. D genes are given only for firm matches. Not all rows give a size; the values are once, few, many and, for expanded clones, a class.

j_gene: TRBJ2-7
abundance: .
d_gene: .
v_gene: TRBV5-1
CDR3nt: TGCGCCAGCAGCTTGGCCGGGGTAACCTACGAGCAGTACTTC
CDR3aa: CASSLAGVTYEQYF

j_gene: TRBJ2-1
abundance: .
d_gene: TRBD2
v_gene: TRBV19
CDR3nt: TGTGCCAGTGAAAGAAGCGGGGGGGCCCGCTACAATGAGCAGTTCTTC
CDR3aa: CASERSGGARYNEQFF

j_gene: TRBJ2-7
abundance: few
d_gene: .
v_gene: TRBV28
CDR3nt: TGTGCCAGCAAAGGGGCGGCCTACGAGCAGTACTTC
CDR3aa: CASKGAAYEQYF

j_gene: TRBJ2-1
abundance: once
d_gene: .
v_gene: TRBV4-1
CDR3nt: TGCGCCAGCAGCCAAGAGCCAGGATTATCCTACAATGAGCAGTTCTTC
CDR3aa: CASSQEPGLSYNEQFF

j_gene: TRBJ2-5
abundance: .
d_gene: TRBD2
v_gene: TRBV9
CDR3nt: TGTGCCAGCAGCGTAGGGACTAGCGGGGGGGCTCCCCAAGAGACCCAGTACTTC
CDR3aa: CASSVGTSGGAPQETQYF

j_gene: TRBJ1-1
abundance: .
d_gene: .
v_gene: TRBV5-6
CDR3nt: TGTGCCAGCAGCTTCTTGACAAGTATGAACACTGAAGCTTTCTTT
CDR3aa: CASSFLTSMNTEAFF

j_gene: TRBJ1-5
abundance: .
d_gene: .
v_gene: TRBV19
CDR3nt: TGTGCCAGTAGTAAGGAGGGGCATGGCAATCAGCCCCAGCATTTT
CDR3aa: CASSKEGHGNQPQHF

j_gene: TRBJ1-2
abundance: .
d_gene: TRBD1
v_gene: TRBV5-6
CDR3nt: TGTGCCAGCAGCTTGGGGGCACAGGGGCTGGGGTATGGCTACACCTTC
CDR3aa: CASSLGAQGLGYGYTF

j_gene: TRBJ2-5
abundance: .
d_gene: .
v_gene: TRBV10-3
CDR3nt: TGTGCCATCAGTGGTTCGGGACCCACGAGGATGGGGGCAACAAAGGGGCAACAAGAGACCCAGTACTTC
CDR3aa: CAISGSGPTRMGATKGQQETQYF

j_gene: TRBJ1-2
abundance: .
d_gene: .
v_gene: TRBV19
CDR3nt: TGTGCCAGTAGTATAGATAGGGGCAACTATGGCTACACCTTC
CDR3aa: CASSIDRGNYGYTF

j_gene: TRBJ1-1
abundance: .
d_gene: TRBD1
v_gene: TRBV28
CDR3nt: TGTGCCAGCAAACAGGGGGTCTGGAACACTGAAGCTTTCTTT
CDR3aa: CASKQGVWNTEAFF

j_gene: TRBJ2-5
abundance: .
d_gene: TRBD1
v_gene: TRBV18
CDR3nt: TGTGCCAGCTCACCAAGGGGGCTAGGAGAGACCCAGTACTTC
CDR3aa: CASSPRGLGETQYF

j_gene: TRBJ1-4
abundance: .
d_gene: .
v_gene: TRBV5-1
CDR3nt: TGCGCCAGCAGCTTGTGTAAGAGGCGCGCAACTAATGAAAAACTGTTTTTT
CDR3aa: CASSLCKRRATNEKLFF

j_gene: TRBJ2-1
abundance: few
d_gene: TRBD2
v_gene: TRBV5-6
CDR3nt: TGTGCCAGCAGCTTGGGGCTACTAGCGGGGGTGTACAATGAGCAGTTCTTC
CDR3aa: CASSLGLLAGVYNEQFF

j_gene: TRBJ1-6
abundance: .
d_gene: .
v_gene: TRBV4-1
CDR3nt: TGCGCCAGCAGCCTCGATAATTCACCCCTCCACTTT
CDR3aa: CASSLDNSPLHF

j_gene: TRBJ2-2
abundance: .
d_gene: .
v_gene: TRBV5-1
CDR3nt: TGCGCCAGCAGCGGTCCGGGACAAACGGGCACCGGGGAGCTGTTTTTT
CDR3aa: CASSGPGQTGTGELFF

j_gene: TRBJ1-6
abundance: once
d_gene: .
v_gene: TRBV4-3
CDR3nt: TGCGCCAGCAGCCCCACTCACCTAAATAATTCACCCCTCCACTTT
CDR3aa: CASSPTHLNNSPLHF

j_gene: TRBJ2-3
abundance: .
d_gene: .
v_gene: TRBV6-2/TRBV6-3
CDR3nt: TGTGCCAGCAGTTACCGAACTCACCGGACAGATACGCAGTATTTT
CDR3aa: CASSYRTHRTDTQYF

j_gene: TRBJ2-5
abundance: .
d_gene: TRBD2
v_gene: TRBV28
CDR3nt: TGTGCCAGCAGGGGATTAGCGGGGGCCGAGACCCAGTACTTC
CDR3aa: CASRGLAGAETQYF

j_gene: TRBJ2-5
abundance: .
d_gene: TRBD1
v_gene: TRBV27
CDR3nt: TGTGCCAGCAGAACGAGACAGGGGGTCCCCCAAGAGACCCAGTACTTC
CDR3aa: CASRTRQGVPQETQYF

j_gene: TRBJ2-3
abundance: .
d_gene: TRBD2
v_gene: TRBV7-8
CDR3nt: TGTGCCAGCAGCTTGGGACTAGAGGCAGATACGCAGTATTTT
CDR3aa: CASSLGLEADTQYF

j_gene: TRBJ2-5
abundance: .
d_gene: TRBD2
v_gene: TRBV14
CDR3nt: TGTGCCAGCAGCCAACGGGAGGGAATCTGGGAGACCCAGTACTTC
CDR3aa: CASSQREGIWETQYF

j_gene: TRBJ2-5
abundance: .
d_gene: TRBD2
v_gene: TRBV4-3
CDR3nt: TGCGCCAGCAGCCAACAACTAGCGGGGGGTCAAGAGACCCAGTACTTC
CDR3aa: CASSQQLAGGQETQYF

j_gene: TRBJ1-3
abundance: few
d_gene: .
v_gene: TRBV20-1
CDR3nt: TGCAGTGCTAGTGGCAGCTCTGGAAACACCATATATTTT
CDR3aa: CSASGSSGNTIYF

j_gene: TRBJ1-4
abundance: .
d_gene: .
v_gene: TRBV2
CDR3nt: TGTGCCAGCAGTGAGCAGGGGCCAGGGGAAAAACTGTTTTTT
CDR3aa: CASSEQGPGEKLFF

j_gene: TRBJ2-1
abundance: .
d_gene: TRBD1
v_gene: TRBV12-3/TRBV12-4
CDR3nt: TGTGCCAGCACCCCCACGGGGGACAGGGGTTTCTTC
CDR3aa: CASTPTGDRGFF

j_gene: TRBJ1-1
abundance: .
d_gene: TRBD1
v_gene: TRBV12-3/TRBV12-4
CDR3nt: TGTGCCAGCAGTACCGACAGGGGTGAAGCTTTCTTT
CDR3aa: CASSTDRGEAFF

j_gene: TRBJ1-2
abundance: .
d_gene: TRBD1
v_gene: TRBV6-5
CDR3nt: TGTGCCAGCAGAAACAGGGGCCATGGCTACACCTTC
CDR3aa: CASRNRGHGYTF

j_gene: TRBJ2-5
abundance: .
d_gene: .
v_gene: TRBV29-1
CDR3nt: TGCAGCGTTGAAAAGCAGGGTGGTTCGGAGACCCAGTACTTC
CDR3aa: CSVEKQGGSETQYF

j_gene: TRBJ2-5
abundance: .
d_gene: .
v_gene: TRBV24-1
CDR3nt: TGTGCCACCAGTGATGGCGGGCAAGAGACCCAGTACTTC
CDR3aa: CATSDGGQETQYF

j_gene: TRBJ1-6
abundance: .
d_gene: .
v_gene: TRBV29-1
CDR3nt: TGCAGCGTTGCCACAGACAGGAGCAATTCACCCCTCCACTTT
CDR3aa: CSVATDRSNSPLHF

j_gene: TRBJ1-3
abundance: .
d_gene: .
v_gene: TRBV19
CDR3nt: TGTGCCAACACCAGGGCTGGAAACACCATATATTTT
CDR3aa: CANTRAGNTIYF

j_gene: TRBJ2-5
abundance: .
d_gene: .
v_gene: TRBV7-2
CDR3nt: TGTGCCAGCAGCTCCCCAGGGGTCGGAGAGACCCAGTACTTC
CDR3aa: CASSSPGVGETQYF

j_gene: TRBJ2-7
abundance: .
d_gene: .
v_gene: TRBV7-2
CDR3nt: TGTGCCAGCAGCTACGGACAGCAAAGGGAGCAGTACTTC
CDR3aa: CASSYGQQREQYF

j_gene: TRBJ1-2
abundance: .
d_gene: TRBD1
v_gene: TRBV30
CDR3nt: TGTGCCTGGAGTAAGACAGGGGGCTATGGCTACACCTTC
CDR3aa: CAWSKTGGYGYTF

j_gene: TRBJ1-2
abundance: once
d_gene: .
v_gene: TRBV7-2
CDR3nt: TGTGCCAGCAGCAGGGGTAGGGGCTACACCTTC
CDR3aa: CASSRGRGYTF

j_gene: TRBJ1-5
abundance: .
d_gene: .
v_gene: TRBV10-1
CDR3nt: TGCGCCAGCAGCGCGACAGGCAATCAGCCCCAGCATTTT
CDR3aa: CASSATGNQPQHF

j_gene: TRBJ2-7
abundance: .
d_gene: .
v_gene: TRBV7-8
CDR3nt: TGTGCCAGCAGCTTTGGTAACAGGCGCTACGAGCAGTACTTC
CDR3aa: CASSFGNRRYEQYF

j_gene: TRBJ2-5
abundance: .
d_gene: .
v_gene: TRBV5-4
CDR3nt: TGTGCCAGCAGCTTGGCCGGGGGTGCAGAGACCCAGTACTTC
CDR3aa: CASSLAGGAETQYF